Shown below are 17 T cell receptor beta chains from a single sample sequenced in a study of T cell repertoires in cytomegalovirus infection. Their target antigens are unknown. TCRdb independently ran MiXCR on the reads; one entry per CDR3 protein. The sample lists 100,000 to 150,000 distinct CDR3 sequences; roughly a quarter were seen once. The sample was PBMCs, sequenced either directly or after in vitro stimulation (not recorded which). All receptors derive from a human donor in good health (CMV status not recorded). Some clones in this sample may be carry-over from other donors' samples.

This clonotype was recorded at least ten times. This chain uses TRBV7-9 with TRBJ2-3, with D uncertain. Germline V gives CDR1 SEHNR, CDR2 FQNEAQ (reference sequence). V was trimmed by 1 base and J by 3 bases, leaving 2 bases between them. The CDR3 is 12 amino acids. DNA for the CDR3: TGTGCCAGCAGCTTAGGGACAGATACGCAGTATTTT. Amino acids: CASSLGTDTQYF.

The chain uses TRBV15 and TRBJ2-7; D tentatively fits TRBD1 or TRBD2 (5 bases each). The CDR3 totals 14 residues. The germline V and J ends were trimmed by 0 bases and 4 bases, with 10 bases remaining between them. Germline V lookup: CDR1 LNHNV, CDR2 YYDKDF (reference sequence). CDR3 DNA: TGTGCCACCAGCAGAGATCCTTGGGGGTACGAGCAGTACTTC. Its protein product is CATSRDPWGYEQYF.

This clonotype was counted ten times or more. CDR3 DNA sequence: TGTGCCAGCAGTTTTCTTTCGACAGGGGCCCCCACTGAAGCTTTCTTT. Amino acid sequence: CASSFLSTGAPTEAFF. The gene calls are TRBV6-5 and TRBJ1-1; 8 positions agree with TRBD1. V lost 4 bases and J lost 4; bases outside the gene matches: 11. Germline CDR1 is MNHEY and CDR2 is SVGAGI. The CDR3 consists of 16 residues.

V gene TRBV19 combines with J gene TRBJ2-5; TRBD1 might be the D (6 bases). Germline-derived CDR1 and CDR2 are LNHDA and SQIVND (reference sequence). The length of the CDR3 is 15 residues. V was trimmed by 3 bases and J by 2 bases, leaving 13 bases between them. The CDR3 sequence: CASSMLGTTQETQYF. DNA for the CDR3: TGTGCCAGTAGTATGTTGGGGACAACACAAGAGACCCAGTACTTC.

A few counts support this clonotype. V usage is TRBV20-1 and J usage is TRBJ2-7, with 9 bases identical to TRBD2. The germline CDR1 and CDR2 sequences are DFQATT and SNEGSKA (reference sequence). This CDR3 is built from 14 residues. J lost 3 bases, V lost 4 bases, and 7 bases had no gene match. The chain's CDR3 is CSAITASGNYEQYF. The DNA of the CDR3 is TGCAGTGCTATCACAGCTAGCGGGAACTACGAGCAGTACTTC.

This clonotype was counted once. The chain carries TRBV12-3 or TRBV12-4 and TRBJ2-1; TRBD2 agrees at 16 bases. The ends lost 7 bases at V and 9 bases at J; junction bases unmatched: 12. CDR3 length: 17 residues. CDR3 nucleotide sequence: TGTGCCAGCACCCCGGTTTGGGGACTAGCGGGAGGGAGTGAGCAGTTCTTC. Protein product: CASTPVWGLAGGSEQFF.

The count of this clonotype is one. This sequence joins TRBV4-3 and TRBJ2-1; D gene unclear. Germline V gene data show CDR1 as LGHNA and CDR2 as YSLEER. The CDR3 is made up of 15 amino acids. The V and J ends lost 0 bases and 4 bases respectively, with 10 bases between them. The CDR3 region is CASSQERNGYNEQFF. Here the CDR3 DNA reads TGCGCCAGCAGCCAAGAAAGGAACGGGTACAATGAGCAGTTCTTC.

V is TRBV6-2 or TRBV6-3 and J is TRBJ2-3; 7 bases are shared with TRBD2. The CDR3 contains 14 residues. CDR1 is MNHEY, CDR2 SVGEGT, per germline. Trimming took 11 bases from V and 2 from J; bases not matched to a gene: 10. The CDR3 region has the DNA TGTGCCGGCTCCCGACTAGCCTTCACAGATACGCAGTATTTT. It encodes CAGSRLAFTDTQYF.

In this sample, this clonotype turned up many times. The CDR3, as DNA: TGTGCCCGAGGGGCTCCGGACGCTGAAGCTTTCTTT. This gives the protein CARGAPDAEAFF. This sequence joins TRBV7-9 and TRBJ1-1, with D perhaps matching TRBD1 (5 bases). From germline, CDR1 is SEHNR and CDR2 FQNEAQ (reference sequence). The CDR3 spans 12 residues. Trimming cost V 11 bases and J 6 bases, with 16 bases left between them.

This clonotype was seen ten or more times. The CDR3 protein is CASRLSGLRTDTQYF. CDR3 sequence (DNA): TGTGCCAGCAGGTTAAGCGGGCTCCGCACAGATACGCAGTATTTT. The chain has TRBV12-3 or TRBV12-4 and TRBJ2-3, with D possibly being TRBD2 (6 bases). CDR3 length equals 15 residues. V was clipped by 6 bases and J by 1 base, with 14 bases between them.

In DNA form, the CDR3 reads TGTGCCTGGAGTGTAGGGGCGGCAGATACGCAGTATTTT. It specifies CAWSVGAADTQYF. The gene calls are TRBV30 and TRBJ2-3; tentatively, D is TRBD1 (5 bases). The V gene's germline CDR1 is GTSNPN and CDR2 SVGIG (reference sequence). This CDR3 has 13 residues. The V end was cut by 0 bases, the J end by 4 bases, with 8 bases between.

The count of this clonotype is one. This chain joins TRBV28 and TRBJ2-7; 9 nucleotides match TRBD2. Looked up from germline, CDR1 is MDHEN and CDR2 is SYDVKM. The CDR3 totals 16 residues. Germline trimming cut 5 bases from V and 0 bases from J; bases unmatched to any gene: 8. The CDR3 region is CASSLPPSGTSYEQYF. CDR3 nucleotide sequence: TGTGCCAGCAGTCTACCCCCTAGCGGGACCTCCTACGAGCAGTACTTC.

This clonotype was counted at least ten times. DNA for the CDR3: TGTGCCAGCAGCTTAGCGGGGGCGGATACGCAGTATTTT. Translated, it gives CASSLAGADTQYF. This rearrangement joins TRBV7-2 to TRBJ2-3; TRBD1 might be the D (6 bases). This CDR3 spans 13 amino acids. Germline CDR1 is SGHTA and CDR2 is FQGNSA. With 0 bases removed from V and 6 bases from J, the gap between germline ends came to 7 bases.

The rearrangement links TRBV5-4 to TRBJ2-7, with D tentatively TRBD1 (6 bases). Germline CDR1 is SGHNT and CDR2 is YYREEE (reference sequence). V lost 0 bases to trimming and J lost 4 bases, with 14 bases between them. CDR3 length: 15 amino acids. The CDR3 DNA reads TGTGCCAGCAGCTTGGCTGTCAGGGGTATTTACGAGCAGTACTTC. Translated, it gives CASSLAVRGIYEQYF. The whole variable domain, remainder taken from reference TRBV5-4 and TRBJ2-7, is ETGVTQSPTHLIKTRGQQVTLRCSSQSGHNTVSWYQQALGQGPQFIFQYYREEENGRGNFPPRFSGLQFPNYSSELNVNALELDDSALYLCASSLAVRGIYEQYFGPGTRLTVT.

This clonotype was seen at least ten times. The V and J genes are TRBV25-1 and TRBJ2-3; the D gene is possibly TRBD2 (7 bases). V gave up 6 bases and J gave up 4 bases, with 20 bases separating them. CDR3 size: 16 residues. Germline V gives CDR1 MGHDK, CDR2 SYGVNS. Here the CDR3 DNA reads TGTGCCAGCAGCCCGTTCGGGGGGCGGGATGCAGATACGCAGTATTTT. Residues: CASSPFGGRDADTQYF.

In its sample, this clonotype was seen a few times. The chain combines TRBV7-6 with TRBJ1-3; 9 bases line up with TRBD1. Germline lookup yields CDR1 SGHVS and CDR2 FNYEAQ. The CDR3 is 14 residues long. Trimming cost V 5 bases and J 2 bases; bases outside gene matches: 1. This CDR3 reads CASSRQGAGNTIYF. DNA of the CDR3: TGTGCCAGCAGCCGACAGGGGGCTGGAAACACCATATATTTT.

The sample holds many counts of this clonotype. The chain's CDR3 is CASSWTGLASEQYF. The CDR3 region has the DNA TGTGCCAGCAGTTGGACGGGACTAGCATCCGAGCAGTACTTC. This sequence joins TRBV6-2 or TRBV6-3 and TRBJ2-7; 9 positions agree with TRBD2. The CDR3 spans 14 residues. CDR1 and CDR2 from the germline V gene are MNHEY and SVGEGT. Trimming took 4 bases from V and 6 from J; bases not matched to a gene: 7.